The clone carrying this T cell receptor beta chain was counted between two and nine times. The target antigen is unknown. TCRdb re-analysed the PCR reads in MiXCR, keeping a single row per CDR3 protein. This table has a few hundred thousand distinct CDR3 sequences, roughly a fifth appearing once. Construction of naive CD8 libraries employed about 18,000 to 1,000,000 sorted cells together with 10%, 30% or 50% RNA. Naive CD8 T cells underwent sorting with the CD8+CD4-CCR7+CD45RA+ definition. This sample stems from a study of molecular identifiers for immune sequencing clone quantification. Study-wide results and limits: Because of identical TCR molecules sharing a barcode, sizes of highly expanded clones could be underestimated.

Germline-derived CDR1 and CDR2 are LNHDA and SQIVND (reference sequence). V lost 1 base and J lost 2; bases outside the gene matches: 3. This CDR3 is built from 16 residues. Sequences were obtained from naive CD8+ T cells from blood, with Jurkat cell RNA spiked in. Subset described: FACS-sorted CD8+CD4-CCR7+CD45RA+ naive T cells. The chain employs TRBV19 and TRBJ2-2; 8 bases agree with TRBD2. This TCR was sampled from a human donor in good health. Some libraries in this study had Jurkat cell RNA spiked in. The chain's CDR3 is CASSIAGGHNTGELFF. CDR3 DNA sequence: TGTGCCAGTAGTATAGCGGGAGGGCATAACACCGGGGAGCTGTTTTTT.